These 28 T cell receptor beta chains share one sample of origin, sequenced in a study of blood T cells in healthy people across ages (dated by TCRdb to between 2015 and 2016). To prepare the library, 5' RACE was applied. TCRdb names Illumina HiSeq 2500 as the instrument used. The second PCR ran for about 6 to 12 cycles and used a J-beta primer mix along with a sample-barcoded 5' primer. TCRdb reanalyzed the raw reads on its own, using fastp at Q25 for trimming and MiXCR for clone calling, and kept in-frame beta chains. Each CDR3 protein gets just one entry, which takes the most common genes and DNA from the rows behind it. The sample has around 970,000 distinct CDR3 sequences on record, around 54% of them singletons. In total, the top ten clones hold about 20% of the sample. The sample taken for sequencing was blood. The receptor source for this set is a woman aged 60-70 years in good health.

This clonotype has only a few counts. V gene TRBV7-2 combines with J gene TRBJ2-1; 11 nucleotides match TRBD2. Germline assignment: CDR1 SGHTA and CDR2 FQGNSA. This CDR3 is 15 amino acids long. The V gene end was trimmed by 1 base and the J gene end by 8 bases; junction bases not matched to a gene: 4. The CDR3 DNA reads as TGTGCCAGCAGCTTAGATAGCGGGAGGGCCGATGAGCAGTTCTTC. It translates to CASSLDSGRADEQFF.

The V gene is TRBV25-1, the J gene TRBJ2-4; unclear D gene. The J call is doubtful: the DNA matches TRBJ2-7 better. CDR1 and CDR2 from the germline V gene are MGHDK and SYGVNS. The CDR3 totals 12 residues. The CDR3 loop reads CASSERVSEQYF. Here the CDR3 DNA reads TGTGCCAGCAGTGAACGGGTGAGCGAGCAGTACTTC.

The chain combines TRBV12-3 or TRBV12-4 with TRBJ2-7, with D perhaps given as TRBD1 or TRBD2 (5 bases each). The CDR3 sequence is 13 residues long. The ends were cut back, 8 bases at V and 0 bases at J, with 11 bases in the middle. The CDR3: CASARDHSYEQYF. Written as DNA, the CDR3 is TGTGCCAGCGCCCGGGACCACTCCTACGAGCAGTACTTC.

This chain links TRBV20-1 with TRBJ2-4; 8 bases fit TRBD1. With V trimmed by 1 base and J by 6 bases, 8 bases remained unmatched. Per the germline V gene, CDR1 is DFQATT and CDR2 is SNEGSKA (reference sequence). The CDR3 runs to 15 residues. The CDR3 loop reads CSARGHRGKANIQYF. In nucleotides, the CDR3 is TGCAGTGCTAGAGGACACAGGGGGAAGGCAAACATTCAGTACTTC.

This clonotype has only a few counts. This chain uses TRBV9 with TRBJ2-7; 7 positions agree with TRBD1. The CDR3 is made up of 14 amino acids. J lost 2 bases, V lost 3 bases, and 5 bases had no gene match. Germline CDR1 and CDR2: SGDLS and YYNGEE. The CDR3: CASSAAGTAYEQYF. CDR3 in DNA: TGTGCCAGCAGCGCCGCCGGGACAGCCTACGAGCAGTACTTC. The entire variable domain, with the rest obtained from reference TRBV9 and TRBJ2-7, is as follows: DSGVTQTPKHLITATGQRVTLRCSPRSGDLSVYWYQQSLDQGLQFLIQYYNGEERAKGNILERFSAQQFPDLHSELNLSSLELGDSALYFCASSAAGTAYEQYFGPGTRLTVT.

This sequence joins TRBV12-3 or TRBV12-4 and TRBJ1-5; 9 bases are a match to TRBD1. Trimming removed 0 bases from V and 6 bases from J; junction bases left unmatched: 3. This CDR3 comprises 15 residues. The CDR3 here is CASSLAGQGRQPQHF. CDR3 nucleotide sequence: TGTGCCAGCAGTTTAGCGGGACAGGGCCGTCAGCCCCAGCATTTT.

This clonotype showed up just a few times. V gene TRBV20-1 combines with J gene TRBJ2-1, with D possibly TRBD2 on 6 matching bases. Germline V gene sequence: CDR1 DFQATT, CDR2 SNEGSKA (reference sequence). With 4 bases removed from V and 4 bases from J, the gap between germline ends came to 14 bases. CDR3 length: 14 amino acids. The CDR3 DNA reads as TGCAGTGCTATACAACCCGGGGGATACAATGAGCAGTTCTTC. This sequence encodes CSAIQPGGYNEQFF.

This clonotype was counted at least ten times. CDR3 coding DNA: TGTGCCAGCAGCTTAGGGCTAGACTTTCGCACAGATACGCAGTATTTT. It is translated as CASSLGLDFRTDTQYF. The chain recombines TRBV7-7 with TRBJ2-3; the D is unclear. The CDR3 spans 16 residues. Germline CDR1 reads SSHAT; CDR2 reads FNYEAQ (reference sequence). The V end lost 1 base, the J end lost 1 base, and 12 bases lay between the germline ends.

The chain recombines TRBV12-3 or TRBV12-4 with TRBJ2-7; 10 positions match TRBD1. With V trimmed by 7 bases and J by 3 bases, 9 bases remained unmatched. The CDR3 totals 15 residues. The CDR3 DNA follows: TGTGCCAGCAAAAGAGCCGGGACAGGGGACTACGAGCAGTACTTC. This codes for CASKRAGTGDYEQYF.

This clonotype has a handful of counts. The chain couples TRBV20-1 to TRBJ2-7; TRBD1 might be the D (6 bases). This CDR3 has 12 residues. The germline gives CDR1 DFQATT, CDR2 SNEGSKA (reference sequence). Trimming took 6 bases from V and 4 from J, leaving 13 bases between them. The DNA of the CDR3 is TGCAGTGCCCTCGAAGGACAGTACGAGCAGTACTTC. Its translation: CSALEGQYEQYF.

The chain joins TRBV2 to TRBJ2-3; 9 nucleotides line up with TRBD2. CDR3 length: 14 residues. Germline CDR1 reads SNHLY; CDR2 reads FYNNEI. V trimming: 7 bases; J trimming: 1 base; junction bases outside the gene matches: 3. The CDR3 is CASTRTSGTDTQYF. The DNA for the CDR3 is TGTGCCAGCACCAGGACTAGCGGCACAGATACGCAGTATTTT.

On this clonotype: It may be a read error: a sequence one base away is much more abundant. The chain links TRBV24-1 to TRBJ2-3, with D possibly matching TRBD1 (5 bases). This CDR3 is 16 amino acids long. Trimming removed 3 bases from V and 8 bases from J, with 20 bases in between. In germline, CDR1 is KGHDR, CDR2 SFDVKD. The CDR3 spells CATSDPTSDLQGTQYF. In nucleotides, the CDR3 is TGTGCCACCAGTGATCCAACCTCGGACCTCCAGGGTACGCAGTATTTT.

The V and J genes are TRBV6-5 and TRBJ2-5; 9 bases are shared with TRBD2. This CDR3 contains 17 residues. J was trimmed by 11 bases and V by 3 bases; bases with no gene match: 19. In germline, CDR1 is MNHEY, CDR2 SVGAGI. CDR3 in amino acids: CASSYRGFAGGGGEQYF. The CDR3 DNA is TGTGCCAGCAGTTATCGAGGGTTCGCGGGAGGGGGGGGAGAGCAGTACTTC.

CDR3 sequence (DNA): TGTGCCAGCAGCTACGGGACGCACAATGAGCAGTTCTTC. This translates into CASSYGTHNEQFF. This rearrangement joins TRBV7-3 to TRBJ2-1; perhaps D is TRBD1 or TRBD2 (5 bases each). Deletions cut 4 bases from V and 5 bases from J, with 9 bases between. Germline V gives CDR1 SGHTA, CDR2 FQGTGA. CDR3 length equals 13 residues.

The table lists this clonotype with a few counts. At one end the junction does not follow the germline gene, possibly because of a read error. This rearrangement joins TRBV5-1 to TRBJ1-1; possibly TRBD1 for D (5 bases). The CDR3 covers 16 residues. CDR1 and CDR2 (germline): SGHRS, YFSETQ. The CDR3 loop reads CASSFSGTRGTGELFF. CDR3 DNA sequence: TGCGCCAGCAGCTTTAGCGGGACCCGGGGGACCGGGGAGTTGTTTTTT.

This chain uses TRBV12-3 or TRBV12-4 with TRBJ1-5; 9 nucleotides align to TRBD1. J lost 4 bases, V lost 6 bases, and 4 bases had no gene match. The CDR3 is 14 amino acids. The CDR3 bases are TGTGCCAGCAGGCTGGGACAGGGAAATCAGCCCCAGCATTTT. Its protein product is CASRLGQGNQPQHF.

The rearrangement links TRBV20-1 to TRBJ2-5; D uncertain. With the DNA end fitting TRBJ2-7 better, the J assignment may be wrong. The germline V gene has CDR1 DFQATT and CDR2 SNEGSKA (reference sequence). The CDR3 extends over 13 amino acids. The CDR3 DNA follows: TGCAGTGCGCCCCCCAGGTCTACCTACGAGCAGTACTTC. Amino acids: CSAPPRSTYEQYF.

The V gene is TRBV7-2, the J gene TRBJ1-1; no definite D call. This CDR3 has 14 amino acids. The germline V and J ends were trimmed by 2 bases and 0 bases, with 7 bases remaining between them. Germline loops: CDR1 SGHTA, CDR2 FQGNSA. CDR3 nucleotide sequence: TGTGCCAGCAGCTTAACCTCCCTGAACACTGAAGCTTTCTTT. Translating it yields CASSLTSLNTEAFF.

The table lists this clonotype with a few counts. V usage is TRBV29-1 and J usage is TRBJ2-7; TRBD1 matches 11 bases. After removal of 4 bases from V and 4 bases from J, the junction contained 9 bases not matched to a gene. Germline assignment: CDR1 SQVTM and CDR2 ANQGSEA. This CDR3 comprises 15 residues. CDR3 in DNA: TGCAGCGTTGCCCCGAATTGGGACAGGGGGTACGAGCAGTACTTC. This gives the protein CSVAPNWDRGYEQYF.

The V call is TRBV10-3, the J call TRBJ2-7, with D possibly called TRBD1 or TRBD2 (5 bases each). Germline V gene lookup returns CDR1 ENHRY and CDR2 SYGVKD. With 2 bases removed from V and 0 bases from J, the gap between germline ends came to 8 bases. The CDR3 spans 14 residues. CDR3 sequence: CAISEGGYSYEQYF. Here the CDR3 DNA reads TGTGCCATCAGTGAGGGGGGATACTCCTACGAGCAGTACTTC.

The V and J genes are TRBV7-3 and TRBJ2-1; 10 bases are shared with TRBD2. Germline V gene sequence: CDR1 SGHTA, CDR2 FQGTGA. The CDR3 covers 17 residues. V shed 6 bases, J shed 7 bases, and the junction held 15 bases outside the gene matches. The CDR3 is CASSSKWASGSGNEQFF. Written as DNA, the CDR3 is TGTGCCAGCAGTTCCAAATGGGCTAGCGGGAGCGGTAATGAGCAGTTCTTC.

The chain is built from TRBV5-6 and TRBJ1-5; TRBD1 aligns across 8 bases. J gave up 3 bases and V 4 bases, and 3 bases lay outside the gene matches. Germline CDR1 is SGHDT and CDR2 is YYEEEE. CDR3 length: 14 amino acids. DNA of the CDR3: TGTGCCAGCAGCAAACAGGGGGTCAATCAGCCCCAGCATTTT. This gives the protein CASSKQGVNQPQHF.

The V call is TRBV29-1, the J call TRBJ1-2, with TRBD1 identical over 8 bases. Germline CDR1 reads SQVTM; CDR2 reads ANQGSEA. This CDR3 is built from 12 residues. Unmatched junction bases numbered 5, after V lost 6 bases and J lost 5 bases. In DNA, the CDR3 is TGCAGCGTAGAACAGGGGGAATATGGCTACACCTTC. It encodes CSVEQGEYGYTF.

The rearrangement links TRBV7-9 to TRBJ1-6; D gene ambiguous. The CDR3 covers 12 residues. With 4 bases removed from V and 14 bases from J, the gap between germline ends came to 12 bases. From germline, CDR1 is SEHNR and CDR2 FQNEAQ (reference sequence). As DNA, the CDR3 is TGTGCCAGCAGCTCGGGCTCTAGGACCCTCCACTTT. Protein product: CASSSGSRTLHF.

This chain links TRBV28 with TRBJ2-4; a possible D gene is TRBD2 (5 bases). The J call may be incorrect, as the DNA end agrees better with TRBJ2-5. The germline gives CDR1 MDHEN, CDR2 SYDVKM. The CDR3 spans 16 residues. CDR3 in DNA: TGTGCCAGCAGGCTGATAGGGAGCGGTGCTCAAGAGACCCAGTACTTC. Residues: CASRLIGSGAQETQYF.

V usage is TRBV4-2 and J usage is TRBJ2-7; D perhaps matches TRBD1 (6 bases). Between the trimmed V and J ends, which lost 2 bases and 3 bases, there was a span of 11 bases. CDR3 size: 14 residues. CDR1 and CDR2 (germline): LGHNA, YNFKEQ. This CDR3 is CASSQTGTIYEQYF. The CDR3 DNA reads as TGTGCCAGCAGCCAAACCGGGACAATCTACGAGCAGTACTTC.

The J gene is TRBJ2-1, the V gene TRBV5-5; no definite D call. CDR3 length: 12 residues. Trimming shortened V by 7 bases and J by 5 bases, and 10 bases separated the two germline ends. The germline gives CDR1 SGHKS, CDR2 YYEKEE (reference sequence). The CDR3, as DNA: TGTGCCAGCCAGTTATTTAACAATGAGCAGTTCTTC. Encoded protein: CASQLFNNEQFF.

This clonotype was seen a single time. Given a much more abundant clone one base away, this may be a read error. This chain links TRBV7-2 with TRBJ2-1; D not resolved. The CDR3 runs 13 residues. Germline CDR1 and CDR2: SGHTA and FQGNSA. Trimming took 5 bases from V and 8 from J, leaving 13 bases between them. The DNA for the CDR3 is TGTGCCAGCAGCAGACTCTATGGCGATGAGCAGTTCTTC. This encodes CASSRLYGDEQFF.